This T cell receptor (beta chain) was recorded in a study of glioma-infiltrating T cells. This clonotype was found many times. V dropped 1 base and J dropped 6 bases, with 9 bases sitting between them. CDR1 is LNHNV, CDR2 YYDKDF, per germline (reference sequence). The CDR3 runs 13 residues. The iRepertoire nested amplicon-rescue multiplex PCR amplified TCR alpha and beta CDR3s from RNA. TCRdb re-derived calls from the multiplex PCR reads in MiXCR, one entry per CDR3 protein. The sample includes 300,000 to 450,000 distinct CDR3 sequences, around 38% seen only once; the top ten take more than 10%. Sequencing used glioma tissue, nonneoplastic brain tissue, or PBMCs (not recorded which). The TCR originated in a human donor with low-grade glioma or glioblastoma, undergoing nonglioma brain surgery, or in good health (not recorded which). The chain is built from TRBV15 and TRBJ1-1; D not certain. The CDR3 DNA follows: TGTGCCACCAGCAGAGGGGTATGGCCTGAAGCTTTCTTT. It is translated as CATSRGVWPEAFF.